This T cell receptor (beta chain) was observed in a study of T cells in women clearing cervical HPV infection (dated by TCRdb to the late 2010s). In the study overall: Cases were roughly 24 women with histologically confirmed HPV16-related CIN3 or worse, including a couple of invasive cancers. Blood from cases was collected at the visit at which the lesion was first identified, whereas blood from controls was collected once infection was no longer detected. Cases were matched to controls by age within five years and by the year the sample was collected. A median age of around 30 years was observed in cases versus 38 to 40 in controls, and no significant differences in baseline characteristics were found. Since HLA typing was available for only a few women, HLA type could not be ruled out as a confounder. This exploratory proof-of-principle case-control study, nested within the Guanacaste HPV Natural History Study in Costa Rica, compared TCR repertoires among women with different cervical HPV16 outcomes. The controls were 25 or so women whose single incident HPV16 infection cleared within 12 months with no development of precancer or cancer. Five blinded duplicates per group were added as quality controls, so that 60 or so samples were obtained: around 50 participants and 10 replicates. Among cases, blood sampling occurred a median of about 150 days after lesion detection, with an interquartile range of roughly 90 to 200 days. In the parent cohort, some 9,900 women aged 18 or older were enrolled in Guanacaste, Costa Rica, during about 1992 to 1994 and then followed for roughly seven years.

Every participant had a single incident cervical HPV16 infection, and women with prevalent HPV16 infections were excluded. Cervical HPV DNA was detected with MY09/MY11 PCR, and genotyping was done by dot-blot hybridization. Fifteen mL of heparinized blood were centrifuged, and the buffy coat was aliquoted, frozen at -30°C, then stored at -80°C. QIAGEN kits were used to extract genomic DNA from the buffy coat specimens. The paper as a whole reports these results and caveats: The cross-sectional design could not show whether associations preceded infection or resulted from it; effector/memory subsets and HPV-specific T cells were not isolated. Random forest classifiers combining richness and V gene abundances distinguished cases from controls with an estimated AUC of just under 0.85. Because the number of T cells per sample was unknown, the richness differences could reflect varying T-cell content rather than repertoire biology. Lower TRBV6-7 relative abundance was observed in cases than in controls (0.11% versus 0.16%; Bonferroni P = 0.0008). Across sequencing depths, CIN3+ cases showed significantly higher TCR repertoire richness than controls, but evenness did not differ between the groups.

In regard to this clone: What this receptor recognizes is not known. The read ends 3 residues early relative to the CDR3; the germline J gene fills the gap.

Using the immunoSEQ assay, multiplex PCR amplified TCR beta CDR3 regions from an average of around 1,300 ng of genomic DNA per sample. Primer bias was corrected in the assay by using a complete synthetic TCR repertoire to establish an amplification baseline. Amplicons were sequenced on the Illumina platform. Processing in the source paper ran as follows. Error correction of the sequences involved clustering with frequency ratios plus a modified nearest-neighbor algorithm, after which the sequences were analyzed in the immunoSEQ Analyzer using IMGT gene definitions. At each rarefaction depth, TCR richness and evenness were averaged over 20 rarefaction repeats, and samples with fewer sequences than the depth were excluded. Wilcoxon rank sum tests with FDR correction were used to compare relative abundances of V, D and J genes between the groups. In the blinded duplicates, the intraclass correlation was 90% to 96% for TCR richness and averaged about 80% across 65 to 85 gene segments. Here the immuneACCESS table is served through TCRdb, limited to in-frame sequences with V and J called. Missing clones are a known gap in these copies; in checked studies unresolved V genes cover under half, and the rest lacks a known reason. V and J calls plus clone size are reproduced from that table; the DNA served to infer D and trimming. In this sample's table one finds 31,000 or so clones. The top ten constitute about 4.5% of the sample.

The CDR3 sequence holds 13 residues, the cysteine and phenylalanine included. Only the CDR3 bases that were read are kept: 30 of them, in frame from base 1. V is clipped by 4 bases and J by 0 bases, and the sequence between their germline boundaries is 6 bases long. CDR1 and CDR2, looked up from the germline V gene, are MRHNA and SNTAGT. The receptor comes from a woman aged 18 to 75 with a cervical HPV16 infection that either progressed to CIN3+ or cleared (not recorded which). Input material: blood buffy coat. The chain uses TRBV6-4 and TRBJ1-1; the D gene lacks a confident call. CDR3 loop: CASSVDLNTEAFF. Incomplete CDR3 DNA: TGTGCCAGCAGTGTAGATCTGAACACTGAA.